This T cell receptor beta chain originates from a study of T cell clones after liver transplantation. The wider study: Post-transplant blood was tracked for graft-donor-reactive T cell clones identified in a pre-transplant mixed lymphocyte reaction. Samples came pre-transplant, pre-randomization before withdrawal, and post-randomization after withdrawal ended. Three of eight recipients were HCV-positive; others had non-autoimmune, non-viral indications. Study results and limitations: Low donor cell numbers restricted donor-reactive repertoire measurement in two subjects.

Germline CDR1 and CDR2: SGDLS and YYNGEE. The CDR3 totals 14 residues. J was trimmed by 6 bases and V by 1 base; bases with no gene match: 6. Comments on this clone: Antigen unknown.

Here immunoSEQ multiplex PCR was the method, and the copy in TCRdb shows in-frame clones only, minus some. The sample includes just over 60,000 clones, about two thirds of them seen just once. This clonotype was obtained from a human donor who received a liver transplant. The sample consisted of CD4+ T cells from blood, taken before liver transplant. V usage is TRBV9 and J usage is TRBJ2-7, with 8 bases identical to TRBD1. The CDR3 sequence is CASSVQAGGVEQYF. The CDR3 coding sequence is TGTGCCAGCAGCGTACAGGCAGGGGGCGTCGAGCAGTACTTC.